The 20 T cell receptor beta chains below all came from one sample that was sequenced in a study of T cells after posttransplantation cyclophosphamide. Libraries were prepared by immunoSEQ multiplex PCR; TCRdb keeps only in-frame clonotypes and omits some of them. Listed here are 2,500 to 3,000 clones without any singletons, the top ten holding about 9.4%. Busulfan-fludarabine conditioning, marrow transplant, and cyclophosphamide on days +3 and +4 were administered. The sequencing used PBMCs, collected after allogeneic stem cell transplant with posttransplant cyclophosphamide. Receptors were obtained from a male patient over 55 who received an allogeneic stem cell transplant from a related donor and was CMV-positive. Some T cells here may be from the graft donor.

As for this clone: This may stem from a read error, because a much larger clone lies one nucleotide away. This chain links TRBV19 with TRBJ2-5; no reliable D call. Looked up from germline, CDR1 is LNHDA and CDR2 is SQIVND (reference sequence). Trimming cost V 3 bases and J 5 bases, with 10 bases left between them. The CDR3 has 13 amino acids. The CDR3 reads CASSIGQVETQYF. The CDR3 DNA is TGTGCCAGTAGTATCGGTCAGGTTGAGACCCAGTACTTC.

This clone is medium-sized within its sample. V gene TRBV19 combines with J gene TRBJ2-1; the D is unclear. V was pared by 6 bases and J by 6 bases, with 9 bases between. Per germline, CDR1 LNHDA and CDR2 SQIVND (reference sequence). This CDR3 contains 12 residues. CDR3 residues: CASSPRPNEQFF. The CDR3 bases are TGTGCCAGTAGCCCGAGGCCCAATGAGCAGTTCTTC.

This clone was seen at least ten times. The chain couples TRBV11-3 to TRBJ2-1; the match to TRBD2 covers 14 bases. Germline assignment: CDR1 SGHNT and CDR2 YENEEA. The CDR3 totals 16 residues. Germline trimming cut 1 base from V and 9 bases from J; bases unmatched to any gene: 5. This CDR3 is CASSLVTSGRAGEQFF. For the CDR3, the DNA is TGTGCCAGCAGCTTAGTGACTAGCGGGAGGGCCGGTGAGCAGTTCTTC.

This clone is labeled medium-sized. The chain has TRBV5-8 and TRBJ2-2, with D hard to call. CDR1 is SGHTS, CDR2 YDEGEE, per germline. The CDR3 has 13 residues. The V and J ends lost 3 bases and 4 bases respectively, with 7 bases between them. CDR3 region: CASSSTSTGELFF. The CDR3 DNA reads as TGTGCCAGCAGCTCGACAAGCACCGGGGAGCTGTTTTTT.

This clone was found many times. The genes are TRBV28 and TRBJ2-1, with D perhaps matching TRBD1 (8 bases). Trimming stripped 5 bases from V and 10 bases from J, with 18 bases between. Germline V lookup: CDR1 MDHEN, CDR2 SYDVKM. The CDR3 has 14 amino acids. CDR3 in DNA: TGTGCCAGCAGTCCCCAGCACAGGGGGGGCGAGCAGTTCTTC. Its protein is CASSPQHRGGEQFF.

This clone came up many times. V is TRBV4-1 and J is TRBJ2-2, with D possibly matching TRBD2 (6 bases). V was cut by 4 bases and J by 5 bases, with 11 bases left in between. Germline CDR1 is MGHRA and CDR2 is YSYEKL. This CDR3 spans 14 amino acids. CDR3 region: CASSPGTLTGELFF. In DNA, the CDR3 is TGCGCCAGCAGCCCCGGGACTCTGACCGGGGAGCTGTTTTTT.

This clone has at least ten counts. V gene TRBV5-4 combines with J gene TRBJ2-2; perhaps TRBD1 as D (6 bases). Germline CDR1 is SGHNT and CDR2 is YYREEE (reference sequence). V lost 2 bases and J lost 0, with 8 bases in between. The CDR3 has 15 amino acids. The chain's CDR3 is CASSFRTANTGELFF. In nucleotides, the CDR3 is TGTGCCAGCAGCTTTCGGACAGCGAACACCGGGGAGCTGTTTTTT. Together with reference TRBV5-4 and TRBJ2-2, the CDR3 gives the full variable domain: ETGVTQSPTHLIKTRGQQVTLRCSSQSGHNTVSWYQQALGQGPQFIFQYYREEENGRGNFPPRFSGLQFPNYSSELNVNALELDDSALYLCASSFRTANTGELFFGEGSRLTVL.

By sample fraction, this clone is medium-sized (0.01 to 0.1%). The chain joins TRBV2 to TRBJ1-1; possible D gene TRBD1, 5 bases. V shed 7 bases and J shed 3 bases, with 12 bases lying between them. In germline, CDR1 is SNHLY, CDR2 FYNNEI. This CDR3 is 13 amino acids long. CDR3 sequence: CASTQEGDTEAFF. The CDR3 coding sequence is TGTGCCAGCACCCAGGAAGGGGACACTGAAGCTTTCTTT. Full variable domain (missing parts from reference TRBV2 and TRBJ1-1): EPEVTQTPSHQVTQMGQEVILRCVPISNHLYFYWYRQILGQKVEFLVSFYNNEISEKSEIFDDQFSVERPDGSNFTLKIRSTKLEDSAMYFCASTQEGDTEAFFGQGTRLTVV.

This clone is medium-sized (0.01 to 0.1%). In DNA form, the CDR3 reads TGTGCCAGCAGCTCACGGACTAGCGGGGAACGGGAGCAGTTCTTC. Protein sequence: CASSSRTSGEREQFF. J is TRBJ2-1 and V is TRBV11-3, with 12 bases identical to TRBD2. This CDR3 region has 15 residues. Losses at the gene ends were 4 bases for V and 10 bases for J; bases not matched to a gene: 8. The germline gives CDR1 SGHNT, CDR2 YENEEA.

This clone is termed medium-sized. The CDR3 bases are TGTGCCAGCAGCTTGAACACAGACTCTGGAAACACCATATATTTT. Amino acids: CASSLNTDSGNTIYF. The chain combines TRBV5-8 with TRBJ1-3; D is uncertain. CDR1 SGHTS and CDR2 YDEGEE come from the germline V gene. V lost 1 base and J 0 bases, leaving 8 bases between the germline ends. This CDR3 comprises 15 residues.

This clone occurred many times. Here the CDR3 reads CASSRGQASNQPQHF. The CDR3 coding sequence is TGTGCCAGCAGCCGCGGACAGGCGAGCAATCAGCCCCAGCATTTT. The chain combines TRBV6-5 with TRBJ1-5; TRBD1 agrees at 7 bases. Germline CDR1 and CDR2: MNHEY and SVGAGI. J gave up 1 base and V 6 bases, and 6 bases lay outside the gene matches. This CDR3 has 15 residues.

In this sample, this clone turned up a few times. Being one base from a much bigger clone, this may be a read error. This CDR3 is also generated by other DNA sequences in the sample. V and J are TRBV9 and TRBJ1-6; weak D call: TRBD1 (5 bases). The CDR3 contains 15 residues. CDR1 and CDR2 from the germline V gene are SGDLS and YYNGEE. The CDR3 DNA is TGTGCCAGCAGCGTAACAGACAGCTATAATTCGCCCCTCCACTTT. Amino acid sequence: CASSVTDSYNSPLHF. Complete variable domain (other parts from reference TRBV9 and TRBJ1-6): DSGVTQTPKHLITATGQRVTLRCSPRSGDLSVYWYQQSLDQGLQFLIQYYNGEERAKGNILERFSAQQFPDLHSELNLSSLELGDSALYFCASSVTDSYNSPLHFGNGTRLTVT.

This clone came up many times. The gene calls are TRBV7-2 and TRBJ2-2; 7 bases map to TRBD2. From germline, CDR1 is SGHTA and CDR2 FQGNSA. The CDR3 sequence is 17 residues long. V lost 1 base, J lost 0 bases, and 5 bases stayed unmatched. CDR3 nucleotide sequence: TGTGCCAGCAGCTTAGGACGCCGGGAGGCGAACACCGGGGAGCTGTTTTTT. Amino acid sequence: CASSLGRREANTGELFF.

This clone was detected ten times or more. The chain combines TRBV9 with TRBJ2-1, with TRBD2 matching over 8 bases. This CDR3 spans 15 amino acids. V dropped 0 bases and J dropped 6; count of bases not matched to a gene: 5. Germline-derived CDR1 and CDR2 are SGDLS and YYNGEE. The CDR3 region is CASSVGSGRVNEQFF. The DNA of the CDR3 is TGTGCCAGCAGCGTAGGGAGCGGGAGAGTCAATGAGCAGTTCTTC.

This clone is medium-sized in the sample. The chain carries TRBV10-3 and TRBJ1-1; D remains ambiguous. Germline lookup yields CDR1 ENHRY and CDR2 SYGVKD. V lost 1 base and J lost 8, with 8 bases in between. The CDR3 extends over 12 amino acids. Here the CDR3 reads CAISELEAEAFF. The CDR3, as DNA: TGTGCCATCAGTGAGTTGGAGGCCGAAGCTTTCTTT.

This clone was detected many times. V is TRBV9 and J is TRBJ2-1; 10 bases map to TRBD2. Germline CDR1 SGDLS, CDR2 YYNGEE. CDR3 length: 18 amino acids. J lost 0 bases, V lost 0 bases, and 6 bases had no gene match. The CDR3 DNA sequence: TGTGCCAGCAGCGTAGTTAGCGGGAGGCCTGGCTCCTACAATGAGCAGTTCTTC. This gives the protein CASSVVSGRPGSYNEQFF.

This clone was seen repeatedly, ten times or more. The rearrangement joins TRBV18 to TRBJ2-1, with D tentatively TRBD2 (5 bases). Per germline, CDR1 KGHSH and CDR2 LQKENI. V was clipped by 0 bases and J by 2 bases, with 14 bases between them. The CDR3 totals 17 residues. The CDR3 DNA sequence: TGTGCCAGCTCACCACCGGGGAAGCGGCTACCCTACAATGAGCAGTTCTTC. Protein product: CASSPPGKRLPYNEQFF.

This clone occurred many times. The genes are TRBV28 and TRBJ1-1; D perhaps matches TRBD1 (5 bases). Per the germline V gene, CDR1 is MDHEN and CDR2 is SYDVKM. CDR3 size: 14 residues. V lost 1 base and J 6 bases, leaving 12 bases between the germline ends. DNA for the CDR3: TGTGCCAGCAGTTTATTGGGGCGGGACGCTGAAGCTTTCTTT. This gives the protein CASSLLGRDAEAFF.

This clone counts as medium-sized (0.01 to 0.1%). The gene calls are TRBV4-1 and TRBJ2-4; 9 bases match TRBD1. Germline trimming cut 3 bases from V and 4 bases from J; bases unmatched to any gene: 4. Germline V gives CDR1 MGHRA, CDR2 YSYEKL. The CDR3 sequence is 15 residues long. For the CDR3, the DNA is TGCGCCAGCAGCCACCTTGGGACAGGGAAAAACATTCAGTACTTC. Amino acids: CASSHLGTGKNIQYF.

This clone is medium-sized in the sample. The rearrangement joins TRBV7-9 to TRBJ1-5; D is possibly TRBD1 (5 bases). The CDR3 has 15 residues. V gave up 4 bases and J gave up 5 bases, with 15 bases separating them. CDR1 and CDR2 (germline): SEHNR, FQNEAQ (reference sequence). The CDR3 nucleotides read TGTGCCAGCAGCTCTAGTGGGGCGGGGGATCAGCCCCAGCATTTT. Its protein is CASSSSGAGDQPQHF.